The rows below give T cell receptor beta chains drawn from one sample of a study of identical twins. TCRdb reanalysed the 5' RACE reads using MiXCR and keeps one entry per CDR3 protein. The sample consists of 200,000 to 300,000 distinct CDR3 sequences, 6.5% to 9% of them appearing once. This same sample was also taken into another study, of yellow fever vaccine responses in identical twins.

What was sequenced was CD8+ T cells sorted from blood. The receptor source for this set is a woman under 30 in good health. Both conserved end residues are part of each CDR3. The order of the fields is J gene, D gene, V gene, clone size, CDR3 length, CDR3 protein, CDR3 DNA. The D gene is left open where the match is weak. Expanded clones are given a class, and other clones once, few, many or no size at all.

>TRBJ1-6|TRBD1|TRBV7-6|NA|15
CASTLRVQGDSPLHF
TGTGCCAGCACCCTAAGGGTTCAGGGGGATTCACCCCTCCACTTT
>TRBJ1-5|TRBD1|TRBV20-1|NA|16
CSARDPEGAVNQPQHF
TGCAGTGCTAGAGACCCTGAGGGGGCGGTCAATCAGCCCCAGCATTTT
>TRBJ2-3|NA|TRBV4-1|NA|15
CASSPGPGGTDTQYF
TGCGCCAGCAGTCCCGGGCCCGGGGGCACAGATACGCAGTATTTT
>TRBJ2-1|NA|TRBV12-3/TRBV12-4|many|12
CASSTPLYEQFF
TGTGCCAGCAGTACACCTCTCTATGAGCAGTTCTTC
>TRBJ2-3|NA|TRBV12-3/TRBV12-4|few|13
CASSLMAADTQYF
TGTGCCAGCAGTTTAATGGCAGCAGATACGCAGTATTTT
>TRBJ1-1|NA|TRBV12-3/TRBV12-4|few|15
CASSLAPKGDTEAFF
TGTGCCAGCAGTTTGGCCCCCAAGGGGGATACTGAAGCTTTCTTT
>TRBJ1-1|NA|TRBV27|few|12
CASYSWGTEAFF
TGTGCCAGCTATAGTTGGGGCACTGAAGCTTTCTTT
>TRBJ2-4|NA|TRBV12-3/TRBV12-4|few|17
CASSPGGLADAKNIQYF
TGTGCCAGCAGCCCCGGGGGGCTAGCGGACGCCAAAAACATTCAGTACTTC
>TRBJ2-1|NA|TRBV5-6|many|14
CASSPGSFYNEQFF
TGTGCCAGCAGCCCCGGGAGTTTCTACAATGAGCAGTTCTTC
>TRBJ2-7|TRBD1|TRBV3-1|many|15
CASSQVTGGHYEQYF
TGTGCCAGCAGCCAAGTGACAGGGGGGCACTACGAGCAGTACTTC
>TRBJ2-3|NA|TRBV2|many|14
CASSGSGGRHTQYF
TGTGCCAGCAGTGGTTCCGGGGGCCGTCATACGCAGTATTTT
>TRBJ2-1|TRBD2|TRBV5-1|many|14
CASSPGLVLDEQFF
TGCGCCAGCAGCCCGGGACTAGTCCTCGATGAGCAGTTCTTC
>TRBJ2-1|NA|TRBV7-8|many|18
CASSLVGGGQGPYNEQFF
TGTGCCAGCAGCTTAGTAGGGGGGGGTCAGGGTCCCTACAATGAGCAGTTCTTC
>TRBJ2-2|TRBD1|TRBV25-1|many|16
CASTEATGANTGELFF
TGTGCCAGCACTGAAGCAACAGGGGCTAACACCGGGGAGCTGTTTTTT
>TRBJ2-1|TRBD1|TRBV27|many|16
CASSLRGQPTYNEQFF
TGTGCCAGCAGTTTACGGGGACAGCCAACCTACAATGAGCAGTTCTTC
>TRBJ2-7|NA|TRBV25-1|NA|16
CASSETTRSRGYEQYF
TGTGCCAGCAGTGAAACGACTAGGAGCAGGGGTTACGAGCAGTACTTC
>TRBJ2-5|TRBD2|TRBV20-1|NA|16
CSARMGTSGGLETQYF
TGCAGTGCTCGGATGGGGACTAGCGGGGGTTTAGAGACCCAGTACTTC
>TRBJ2-7|TRBD1|TRBV6-1|many|14
CASSTGTGAYEQYF
TGTGCCAGCAGTACCGGGACAGGTGCCTACGAGCAGTACTTC
>TRBJ2-1|NA|TRBV15|NA|15
CATSRYGTGDNEQFF
TGTGCCACCAGCAGGTATGGGACCGGGGACAATGAGCAGTTCTTC
>TRBJ2-5|NA|TRBV11-2|many|15
CASNARGGGQETQYF
TGTGCCAGCAACGCGAGGGGGGGCGGCCAAGAGACCCAGTACTTC
>TRBJ2-7|TRBD2|TRBV15|NA|14
CATSRVGGSYEQYF
TGTGCCACCAGCAGAGTTGGCGGGAGCTACGAGCAGTACTTC
>TRBJ2-1|TRBD1|TRBV2|NA|14
CASSDFDRDNEQFF
TGTGCCAGCAGTGATTTCGACAGGGACAATGAGCAGTTCTTC
>TRBJ2-3|TRBD2|TRBV11-3|few|17
CASSPWTSGSLRGTQYF
TGTGCCAGCAGCCCATGGACTAGCGGGTCCCTGCGGGGTACGCAGTATTTT
>TRBJ2-1|TRBD2|TRBV27|NA|15
CASSLRGRADLVQFF
TGTGCCAGCAGTTTGAGAGGGAGGGCCGATCTAGTGCAGTTCTTC
>TRBJ2-1|NA|TRBV5-6|NA|13
CASKIWGSNEQFF
TGTGCCAGCAAAATCTGGGGGAGCAATGAGCAGTTCTTC
>TRBJ2-7|NA|TRBV5-1|many|16
CASSPWGAGVSYEQYF
TGCGCCAGCAGCCCCTGGGGCGCAGGGGTATCCTACGAGCAGTACTTC
>TRBJ2-2|NA|TRBV3-1|NA|17
CASSQDWRVLFTGELFF
TGTGCCAGCAGCCAAGATTGGAGGGTCCTTTTCACCGGGGAGCTGTTTTTT
>TRBJ2-1|NA|TRBV6-5|few|15
CASSYSTGAYNEQFF
TGTGCCAGCAGTTACTCGACCGGGGCATACAATGAGCAGTTCTTC
>TRBJ1-5|TRBD1|TRBV10-2|many|15
CASRRTGGRNQPQHF
TGCGCCAGCAGAAGGACAGGGGGCCGCAATCAGCCCCAGCATTTT
>TRBJ2-1|TRBD2|TRBV28|NA|14
CAVTGLVNINEQFF
TGTGCCGTCACGGGACTAGTCAATATCAATGAGCAGTTCTTC